One sample yielded the 24 T cell receptor beta chains listed below, sequenced in a study of control samples from healthy donors and cancer patients. Sequencing was performed with immunoSEQ multiplex PCR; in TCRdb, only in-frame clones are kept and a portion is missing. The repertoire includes fewer than 90,000 clones, over 85% of them detected once, and roughly 2% sits in the top ten. The specimen sequenced was PBMCs. The receptors stem from a woman aged 55-69 years with head and neck cancer.

V gene TRBV6-6 combines with J gene TRBJ2-7; no firm D call. The germline gives CDR1 MNHNY, CDR2 SVGAGI (reference sequence). The CDR3 loop spans 13 amino acids. The V end lost 0 bases, the J end lost 3 bases, and 6 bases lay between the germline ends. The CDR3 coding sequence is TGTGCCAGCAGTTACTCGACAAACTACGAGCAGTACTTC. Translating it yields CASSYSTNYEQYF.

The chain has TRBV27 and TRBJ2-7, with a possible D match to TRBD1 (6 bases). Trimming pared 5 bases from V and 0 bases from J, leaving 14 bases between. CDR1 MNHEY and CDR2 SMNVEV come from the germline V gene (reference sequence). The length of the CDR3 is 15 residues. CDR3 in DNA: TGTGCCAGCAGTAGGACAGACTATAGCTCCTACGAGCAGTACTTC. As protein: CASSRTDYSSYEQYF.

The chain is built from TRBV5-4 and TRBJ2-1; D not certain. This CDR3 has 14 amino acids. CDR1 is SGHNT and CDR2 is YYREEE in the germline V gene (reference sequence). Trimming removed 0 bases at V and 8 bases at J, with 12 bases between. CDR3 region: CASSLDYPPHEQFF. For the CDR3, the DNA is TGTGCCAGCAGCTTGGACTACCCGCCCCATGAGCAGTTCTTC.

The chain employs TRBV6-6 and TRBJ1-3, with TRBD1 as a possible D gene (5 bases). V lost 8 bases to trimming and J lost 0 bases, with 11 bases between them. Germline loops: CDR1 MNHNY, CDR2 SVGAGI (reference sequence). The CDR3 runs to 14 residues. The CDR3 nucleotides read TGTGCCAGCGGCGGGGCCTACTCTGGAAACACCATATATTTT. The encoded protein is CASGGAYSGNTIYF.

V is TRBV3-1 (or the pseudogene TRBV3-2) and J is TRBJ2-5, with a tentative D call TRBD2 (5 bases). Trimming left V 2 bases short and J 1 base short, with 17 bases between. Germline CDR1 and CDR2: LGHDT and YNNKEL (reference sequence). The CDR3 runs 17 residues. The CDR3 nucleotides are TGTGCCAGCAGCCAATCCTACGGGAAGGCCGTCCAAGAGACCCAGTACTTC. Translation gives CASSQSYGKAVQETQYF.

The DNA of the CDR3 is TGTGCCAGCAGCGACAGTTGGGAGACCCAGTACTTC. As protein: CASSDSWETQYF. V gene TRBV6-2 or TRBV6-3 combines with J gene TRBJ2-5, with TRBD1 as a possible D gene (5 bases). The CDR3 extends over 12 amino acids. Looked up from germline, CDR1 is MNHEY and CDR2 is SVGEGT. V was clipped by 6 bases and J by 5 bases, with 10 bases between them.

In this sample, this clone turned up once. This sequence joins TRBV5-1 and TRBJ1-4; D is unresolved. CDR1 SGHRS and CDR2 YFSETQ come from the germline V gene. The CDR3 is 13 amino acids. V was cut by 8 bases and J by 0 bases, with 8 bases left in between. The CDR3 loop is CASSRATNEKLFF. Here the CDR3 DNA reads TGCGCCAGTTCCAGAGCAACTAATGAAAAACTGTTTTTT.

The chain is built from TRBV30 and TRBJ2-1; D gene uncertain. Germline V gene lookup returns CDR1 GTSNPN and CDR2 SVGIG (reference sequence). V was shortened by 4 bases and J by 5 bases, with 21 bases between the two germline ends. CDR3 length: 16 amino acids. CDR3 residues: CAWIFSGVPGNNEQFF. The CDR3 nucleotides are TGTGCCTGGATCTTCTCTGGGGTCCCTGGAAACAATGAGCAGTTCTTC.

As DNA, the CDR3 is TGCGCCAGCAGCTTGGGGCTAGCGGGAAACCATGAGCAGTTCTTC. It encodes CASSLGLAGNHEQFF. The gene calls are TRBV5-1 and TRBJ2-1, with TRBD2 matching over 9 bases. CDR3 length: 15 residues. J gave up 8 bases and V 0 bases, and 6 bases lay outside the gene matches. From germline, CDR1 is SGHRS and CDR2 YFSETQ.

The V call is TRBV2, the J call TRBJ1-4, with TRBD1 matching over 7 bases. The V and J ends lost 6 bases and 11 bases, in that order; junction bases with no gene match: 15. The CDR3 covers 15 residues. The germline gives CDR1 SNHLY, CDR2 FYNNEI. The CDR3: CASSSMGTVNGKLFF. The CDR3 DNA reads TGTGCCAGCAGCTCCATGGGGACAGTTAATGGGAAACTGTTTTTT.

This clone has only a few counts. V gene TRBV6-1 combines with J gene TRBJ1-6; D uncertain. Germline V gives CDR1 MNHNS, CDR2 SASEGT. V was pared by 0 bases and J by 7 bases, with 10 bases between. CDR3 length equals 15 residues. The CDR3 sequence is CASSEADSPNSPLHF. The CDR3 DNA is TGTGCCAGCAGTGAAGCTGACTCCCCCAATTCACCCCTCCACTTT.

This clone was found a few times. V usage is TRBV4-1 and J usage is TRBJ2-7; 10 nucleotides line up with TRBD1. Germline values: CDR1 MGHRA, CDR2 YSYEKL. After removal of 0 bases from V and 5 bases from J, the junction contained 16 bases not matched to a gene. The CDR3 is made up of 19 amino acids. The CDR3 region has the DNA TGCGCCAGCAGCCAAGAACGGGAAGGGTACGGGACAGGGGTCCACGAGCAGTACTTC. It is translated as CASSQEREGYGTGVHEQYF.

The chain has TRBV7-9 and TRBJ2-7, with 7 bases lining up with TRBD1. The germline gives CDR1 SEHNR, CDR2 FQNEAQ (reference sequence). This CDR3 spans 12 amino acids. After removal of 3 bases from V and 7 bases from J, the junction contained 3 bases not matched to a gene. The CDR3 is CASSLTGLEQYF. Here the CDR3 DNA reads TGTGCCAGCAGCTTGACAGGGCTTGAGCAGTACTTC. Full variable domain (outside the CDR3, taken from reference TRBV7-9 and TRBJ2-7): DTGVSQNPRHKITKRGQNVTFRCDPISEHNRLYWYRQTLGQGPEFLTYFQNEAQLEKSRLLSDRFSAERPKGSFSTLEIQRTEQGDSAMYLCASSLTGLEQYFGPGTRLTVT.

The chain links TRBV5-4 to TRBJ2-1, with D uncertain. Trimming left V 5 bases short and J 9 bases short, with 9 bases between. The CDR3 is 11 residues long. Per the germline V gene, CDR1 is SGHNT and CDR2 is YYREEE (reference sequence). CDR3 amino acids: CASSNSIEQFF. DNA of the CDR3: TGTGCCAGCAGTAATAGCATTGAGCAGTTCTTC.

The CDR3 loop reads CASSPSGITAYNEQFF. CDR3 in DNA: TGCGCCAGCAGCCCCAGCGGGATTACAGCCTACAATGAGCAGTTCTTC. The chain joins TRBV5-1 to TRBJ2-1; TRBD2 matches at 7 bases. With 4 bases clipped from V and 2 bases from J, the junction kept 9 bases outside the gene matches. Per the germline V gene, CDR1 is SGHRS and CDR2 is YFSETQ. The CDR3 totals 16 residues.

The chain employs TRBV7-9 and TRBJ2-7; weak D call: TRBD1 (5 bases). This CDR3 has 12 amino acids. Per the germline V gene, CDR1 is SEHNR and CDR2 is FQNEAQ (reference sequence). V lost 8 bases, J lost 3 bases, and 11 bases lay in between. CDR3 region: CASRRGSYEQYF. In DNA, the CDR3 is TGTGCCAGCCGTAGGGGCAGCTACGAGCAGTACTTC.

The rearrangement uses TRBV12-3 or TRBV12-4 and TRBJ1-2, with D unresolved. V lost 1 base, J lost 7 bases, and 10 bases lay in between. The CDR3 is 13 amino acids. CDR3 sequence: CASSLGVVGGYTF. The CDR3 bases are TGTGCCAGCAGTTTAGGGGTGGTGGGTGGCTACACCTTC.

The rearrangement uses TRBV29-1 and TRBJ1-4, with no clear D. CDR1 and CDR2 (germline): SQVTM, ANQGSEA. The germline V and J ends were trimmed by 5 bases and 0 bases, with 7 bases remaining between them. The CDR3 is 13 residues long. The CDR3 loop reads CSVSTATNEKLFF. CDR3 in DNA: TGCAGCGTTTCTACAGCAACTAATGAAAAACTGTTTTTT.

This clone was counted once. The chain couples TRBV7-2 to TRBJ2-7; 9 bases line up with TRBD1. The CDR3 runs 16 residues. V dropped 1 base and J dropped 5; count of bases not matched to a gene: 9. Looked up from germline, CDR1 is SGHTA and CDR2 is FQGNSA. CDR3 nucleotide sequence: TGTGCCAGCAGCTTAGATAACAGGGGGCGCTGGGACGAGCAGTACTTC. This sequence encodes CASSLDNRGRWDEQYF.

CDR3 region: CASSLGQVSSYEQYF. The DNA of the CDR3 is TGTGCCAGCTCACTGGGACAGGTAAGCTCCTACGAGCAGTACTTC. This chain links TRBV18 with TRBJ2-7; TRBD1 matches at 8 bases. Germline values: CDR1 KGHSH, CDR2 LQKENI. After removal of 4 bases from V and 0 bases from J, the junction contained 5 bases not matched to a gene. There are 15 residues in the CDR3.

This clone was seen just once. This chain joins TRBV7-3 and TRBJ1-1; no clear D. The CDR3 is made up of 14 amino acids. Germline V gives CDR1 SGHTA, CDR2 FQGTGA. V was cut by 4 bases and J by 5 bases, with 14 bases left in between. CDR3: CASSSEGSRTEAFF. CDR3 bases: TGTGCCAGCAGCTCCGAAGGTAGCAGAACTGAAGCTTTCTTT.

The rearrangement links TRBV7-2 to TRBJ2-7; weak D call: TRBD2 (5 bases). The CDR3 length is 14 residues. Per germline, CDR1 SGHTA and CDR2 FQGNSA. The germline V and J ends were trimmed by 5 bases and 2 bases, with 13 bases remaining between them. CDR3 region: CASSALTRTYEQYF. The CDR3 DNA reads as TGTGCCAGCAGCGCATTAACTAGAACCTACGAGCAGTACTTC. Variable domain in full (rest from reference TRBV7-2 and TRBJ2-7): GAGVSQSPSNKVTEKGKDVELRCDPISGHTALYWYRQSLGQGLEFLIYFQGNSAPDKSGLPSDRFSAERTGGSVSTLTIQRTQQEDSAVYLCASSALTRTYEQYFGPGTRLTVT.

The V call is TRBV5-1, the J call TRBJ2-7; the match to TRBD2 covers 12 bases. After removal of 1 base from V and 0 bases from J, the junction contained 17 bases not matched to a gene. The CDR3 loop spans 21 amino acids. Germline CDR1 reads SGHRS; CDR2 reads YFSETQ. CDR3: CASSLRRLAGVLNFSSYEQYF. For the CDR3, the DNA is TGCGCCAGCAGCTTGAGAAGACTAGCGGGAGTTCTGAACTTTAGCTCCTACGAGCAGTACTTC.

J is TRBJ1-5 and V is TRBV30, with a possible D match to TRBD1 (5 bases). The CDR3 totals 16 residues. Germline CDR1 GTSNPN, CDR2 SVGIG (reference sequence). V was clipped by 2 bases and J by 1 base, with 15 bases between them. The CDR3 spells CAWSPPGRQSNQPQHF. The CDR3 coding sequence is TGTGCCTGGAGTCCACCGGGACGGCAGAGCAATCAGCCCCAGCATTTT.